This T cell receptor beta chain was found in a study of Ad26.COV2.S vaccination and SARS-CoV-2 variants. Broader study findings: Analytic work on TCR breadth and depth might have understated the full extent of total T cell responses.

TCRdb keeps only in-frame clones here, not all; method: immunoSEQ multiplex PCR. The sample consists of around 400,000 clones, approximately 90% of them appearing once. The V gene end was trimmed by 4 bases and the J gene end by 3 bases; junction bases not matched to a gene: 9. The CDR3 spans 16 residues. Germline CDR1 is PRHDT and CDR2 is FYEKMQ (reference sequence). Stated treatment: over 15 received Ad26.COV2.S at low or high dose, single or two shots; about 5 received placebo; per-sample allocation not given. All samples were drawn on day 63, counting from the first vaccine or placebo injection. In the case of this clone: Its specificity is not known.

The chain employs TRBV13 and TRBJ2-1, with 7 bases that match TRBD1. This sequence was found in a person aged 18 to 65 who received the Ad26.COV2.S COVID-19 vaccine or a placebo. Sample: peripheral blood, taken in a trial of Ad26.COV2.S vaccine versus placebo. CDR3 loop: CASSSSDGQDYNEQFF. DNA for the CDR3: TGTGCCAGCAGCTCCTCCGATGGACAGGACTACAATGAGCAGTTCTTC.